These T cell receptor beta chains were read from a single sample in a study of cytomegalovirus exposure and HLA in healthy donors. Using immunoSEQ multiplex PCR, the repertoire was profiled, and TCRdb retains in-frame clones only, with some absent. The sample yields around 100,000 clones, approximately 70% seen once. Material for sequencing was PBMCs. Source of these receptors: a man aged 30 to 39 in good health and CMV-seropositive. The CDR3 runs from the conserved cysteine through the conserved F or W. The D gene is left open where the match is weak. Clone sizes are given selectively: once, few, many, or a class where the clone is expanded.

j_call | clone_size | cdr3_length | v_call | d_call | cdr3_aa | cdr3_nt
TRBJ2-7 | NA | 14 | TRBV6-1 | NA | CASSEGRALWEQYF | TGTGCCAGCAGTGAAGGGCGGGCCCTTTGGGAGCAGTACTTC
TRBJ2-1 | NA | 19 | TRBV7-8 | TRBD2 | CASSLEGLSLGATYNEQFF | TGTGCCAGCAGCTTAGAGGGACTATCCTTAGGCGCTACCTACAATGAGCAGTTCTTC
TRBJ2-2 | NA | 14 | TRBV7-9 | NA | CASSLSEGAGELFF | TGTGCCAGCAGCTTATCAGAGGGAGCCGGGGAGCTGTTTTTT
TRBJ2-1 | NA | 14 | TRBV11-2 | TRBD2 | CASSTGLAGNEQFF | TGTGCCAGCAGCACGGGACTAGCAGGCAATGAGCAGTTCTTC
TRBJ2-7 | NA | 15 | TRBV7-9 | NA | CASSLRGQGTYEQYF | TGTGCCAGCAGCTTAAGAGGACAAGGGACCTACGAGCAGTACTTC
TRBJ2-4 | NA | 16 | TRBV5-1 | TRBD1 | CASSVGRTGDKNIQYF | TGCGCCAGCAGCGTCGGGAGGACAGGGGACAAAAACATTCAGTACTTC
TRBJ1-1 | few | 13 | TRBV12-5 | NA | CASGPDSHTEAFF | TGTGCTAGTGGTCCGGACAGCCACACTGAAGCTTTCTTT
TRBJ2-1 | few | 16 | TRBV29-1 | TRBD2 | CSVEVSISGPIDEQFF | TGCAGCGTTGAAGTGTCGATTAGCGGGCCAATAGACGAGCAGTTCTTC
TRBJ1-3 | NA | 16 | TRBV5-1 | TRBD1 | CASSRAQGPGANTIYF | TGCGCCAGCAGCCGGGCACAGGGGCCCGGAGCAAACACCATATATTTT
TRBJ2-2 | NA | 14 | TRBV10-3 | NA | CAISPDRNTGELFF | TGTGCCATCAGCCCGGACAGAAACACCGGGGAGCTGTTTTTT
TRBJ2-7 | few | 18 | TRBV5-1 | TRBD2 | CASSSGLAGGSPPYEQYF | TGCGCCAGCAGCTCCGGACTAGCGGGGGGCTCGCCTCCCTACGAGCAGTACTTC
TRBJ2-5 | NA | 16 | TRBV7-7 | TRBD2 | CASSLAKREGGETQYF | TGTGCTAGCAGCTTAGCCAAGCGGGAGGGGGGAGAGACCCAGTACTTC
TRBJ1-4 | once | 15 | TRBV5-1 | TRBD1 | CASSTSGTGNEKLFF | TGCGCCAGCAGCACCTCCGGGACAGGGAATGAAAAACTGTTTTTT
TRBJ2-2 | NA | 13 | TRBV5-1 | NA | CASSFHNTGELFF | TGCGCCAGCAGCTTTCATAACACCGGGGAGCTGTTTTTT
TRBJ1-2 | NA | 13 | TRBV6-1 | TRBD1 | CASSGGQGYGYTF | TGTGCCAGCAGTGGGGGACAGGGCTATGGCTACACCTTC
TRBJ2-7 | NA | 14 | TRBV7-8 | NA | CASSPTIGDGWQYF | TGTGCCAGCAGCCCTACAATCGGAGATGGGTGGCAGTACTTC
TRBJ1-3 | NA | 15 | TRBV6-5 | NA | CASSYDTNSGNTIYF | TGTGCCAGCAGTTACGATACAAACTCTGGAAACACCATATATTTT
TRBJ2-1 | NA | 16 | TRBV11-3 | TRBD2 | CASSRTGLAGMNEQFF | TGTGCCAGCAGCCGAACAGGACTAGCGGGAATGAATGAGCAGTTCTTC
TRBJ1-1 | NA | 13 | TRBV5-6 | NA | CASSSQGGTEAFF | TGTGCCAGCAGCTCCCAGGGAGGGACTGAAGCTTTCTTT
TRBJ1-2 | NA | 14 | TRBV18 | NA | CASSPGSLDYGYTF | TGTGCCAGCTCACCGGGGAGCTTGGACTATGGCTACACCTTC
TRBJ2-1 | NA | 17 | TRBV28 | TRBD2 | CASSFVGELAGYNEQFF | TGTGCCAGCAGTTTCGTGGGGGAACTAGCGGGCTACAATGAGCAGTTCTTC
TRBJ2-5 | NA | 11 | TRBV19 | NA | CATGTVETQYF | TGTGCCACCGGTACGGTAGAGACCCAGTACTTC
TRBJ1-2 | NA | 13 | TRBV10-2 | TRBD1 | CASSTGGVYGYTF | TGCGCCAGCAGTACAGGGGGCGTCTATGGCTACACCTTC
TRBJ2-7 | once | 13 | TRBV6-1 | TRBD2 | CAILTSGFYEQYF | TGTGCCATCCTGACTAGCGGGTTCTACGAGCAGTACTTC
TRBJ2-3 | NA | 18 | TRBV21-1 | NA | CASSKSVDRRASTDTQYF | TGTGCCAGCAGCAAATCTGTGGACAGAAGAGCTAGCACAGATACGCAGTATTTT
TRBJ1-5 | NA | 15 | TRBV4-1 | NA | CASSPGGRGDQPQHF | TGCGCCAGCAGCCCCGGAGGGCGTGGGGATCAGCCCCAGCATTTT
TRBJ2-5 | NA | 11 | TRBV7-7 | NA | CASSSGETQYF | TGTGCTAGCAGCTCAGGGGAGACCCAGTACTTC
TRBJ1-4 | NA | 18 | TRBV11-1 | NA | CASGPGAGMASRGEKLFF | TGTGCCAGCGGTCCGGGAGCGGGTATGGCTTCAAGGGGCGAAAAACTGTTTTTT
TRBJ1-2 | NA | 15 | TRBV6-5 | NA | CASSYLLGLNYGYTF | TGTGCCAGCAGTTACCTCCTAGGCTTAAACTATGGCTACACCTTC
TRBJ1-3 | few | 15 | TRBV29-1 | NA | CSVEEAMVSGNTIYF | TGCAGCGTTGAAGAAGCTATGGTCTCTGGAAACACCATATATTTT
TRBJ1-2 | NA | 14 | TRBV10-3 | TRBD1 | CAISAQGVDYGYTF | TGTGCCATCAGTGCACAGGGGGTGGACTATGGCTACACCTTC
TRBJ1-4 | few | 16 | TRBV5-1 | TRBD1 | CASSLSGQVSNEKLFF | TGCGCCAGCAGCCTATCAGGACAGGTATCTAATGAAAAACTGTTTTTT
TRBJ2-1 | NA | 15 | TRBV7-6 | TRBD2 | CASSLSSGGGNEQFF | TGTGCCAGCAGCCTTAGCAGCGGGGGGGGAAATGAGCAGTTCTTC
TRBJ1-1 | NA | 13 | TRBV29-1 | TRBD1 | CSVGTGGSLEAFF | TGCAGCGTCGGGACAGGGGGATCCTTGGAAGCTTTCTTT
TRBJ1-5 | few | 18 | TRBV5-5 | TRBD1 | CASSTSPKQGTSNQPQHF | TGTGCCAGCAGCACGTCGCCCAAACAGGGGACGAGCAATCAGCCCCAGCATTTT
TRBJ1-1 | NA | 19 | TRBV27 | NA | CASSLSFDRTVAGGTEAFF | TGTGCCAGCAGTTTATCCTTCGACAGGACTGTAGCGGGGGGCACTGAAGCTTTCTTT
TRBJ2-3 | NA | 16 | TRBV5-6 | TRBD2 | CASSPGLAGLTNTQYF | TGTGCCAGCAGCCCGGGGTTAGCGGGACTCACAAATACGCAGTATTTT
TRBJ1-2 | few | 13 | TRBV19 | TRBD1 | CASSIGTGYGYTF | TGTGCCAGTAGTATAGGGACAGGGTATGGCTACACCTTC
TRBJ1-1 | NA | 15 | TRBV5-4 | TRBD1 | CASSSRQGAYREAFF | TGTGCCAGCAGCTCCCGACAGGGCGCCTACAGGGAAGCTTTCTTT
TRBJ1-1 | NA | 15 | TRBV27 | NA | CASSSSAGASTEAFF | TGTGCCAGCAGCTCATCAGCAGGGGCAAGCACTGAAGCTTTCTTT
TRBJ2-1 | NA | 15 | TRBV2 | NA | CASRPSGASYNEQFF | TGTGCCAGCAGGCCCAGCGGAGCCTCCTACAATGAGCAGTTCTTC
TRBJ2-3 | NA | 13 | TRBV27 | TRBD2 | CATRGSGRNTQYF | TGTGCCACGCGGGGTAGCGGGAGAAATACGCAGTATTTT
TRBJ1-2 | NA | 14 | TRBV28 | NA | CASSLGQGGNGCTF | TGTGCCAGCAGTTTGGGCCAGGGTGGGAATGGCTGCACCTTC
TRBJ1-1 | NA | 16 | TRBV5-1 | TRBD1 | CASSLQYGTGGSEAFF | TGCGCCAGCAGCTTACAATACGGGACAGGGGGCTCTGAAGCTTTCTTT
TRBJ2-7 | NA | 15 | TRBV28 | NA | CASNPDLYTSYEQYF | TGTGCCAGCAACCCGGACTTATATACATCCTACGAGCAGTACTTC
TRBJ2-5 | NA | 16 | TRBV9 | NA | CASSVKIGDSPETQYF | TGTGCCAGCAGCGTAAAGATCGGGGACTCTCCCGAGACCCAGTACTTC
TRBJ2-2 | NA | 16 | TRBV12-5 | TRBD2 | CASGSKLAGNTGELFF | TGTGCTAGTGGTTCGAAACTAGCGGGGAACACCGGGGAGCTGTTTTTT
TRBJ2-3 | few | 14 | TRBV7-9 | NA | CASSLVTSTDTQYF | TGTGCCAGCAGCTTAGTCACTAGCACAGATACGCAGTATTTT